These T cell receptor beta chains were read from a single sample in a study of response to subunit inactivated influenza vaccine. One entry per CDR3 protein results from TCRdb running MiXCR on the RT-PCR reads. The sample consists of almost 250,000 distinct CDR3 sequences, roughly an eighth of them appearing once. The input for sequencing was non-naive T cells sorted from PBMCs, taken approximately 15 days before vaccination. These receptors all stem from a man aged 45-65 years who received an inactivated influenza vaccine. Each CDR3 is given with its conserved first and last residue. The order of the fields is D gene, V gene, J gene, clone size, CDR3 DNA, CDR3 protein. The D gene is left open where the match is weak. Expanded clones are given a class, and other clones once, few, many or no size at all.

d_gene: -; v_gene: TRBV5-1; j_gene: TRBJ2-5; abundance: many; CDR3nt: TGCGCCAGCAGCCCCGACGGGGACCTGTACCAAGAGACCCAGTACTTC; CDR3aa: CASSPDGDLYQETQYF
d_gene: TRBD2; v_gene: TRBV9; j_gene: TRBJ2-1; abundance: few; CDR3nt: TGTGCCAGCAGCGGGGGACTAGCGGGAGGGCCCCTCGATGAGCAGTTCTTC; CDR3aa: CASSGGLAGGPLDEQFF
d_gene: TRBD2; v_gene: TRBV12-3/TRBV12-4; j_gene: TRBJ2-1; abundance: few; CDR3nt: TGTGCCAGCAGTTTACGTAGCGGGAGCAAGTACAATGAGCAGTTCTTC; CDR3aa: CASSLRSGSKYNEQFF
d_gene: -; v_gene: TRBV12-3/TRBV12-4; j_gene: TRBJ2-1; abundance: -; CDR3nt: TGTGCCAGCAGTTTAGGACTTATTTACAATGAGCAGTTCTTC; CDR3aa: CASSLGLIYNEQFF
d_gene: -; v_gene: TRBV29-1; j_gene: TRBJ1-1; abundance: -; CDR3nt: TGCAGCGTTGTTCTTGGCGGAGCTTTCTTT; CDR3aa: CSVVLGGAFF
d_gene: -; v_gene: TRBV5-4; j_gene: TRBJ1-1; abundance: many; CDR3nt: TGTGCCAGCAGCTTGAGACGGTTGAACACTGAAGCTTTCTTT; CDR3aa: CASSLRRLNTEAFF
d_gene: TRBD1; v_gene: TRBV27; j_gene: TRBJ2-1; abundance: many; CDR3nt: TGTGCCAGCAGTTTATGGACCGGGACAGAGCAAAACGACAATGAGCAGTTCTTC; CDR3aa: CASSLWTGTEQNDNEQFF
d_gene: -; v_gene: TRBV6-5; j_gene: TRBJ1-4; abundance: many; CDR3nt: TGTGCCAGCAGTTATCTGCAGTTTAATGAAAAACTGTTTTTT; CDR3aa: CASSYLQFNEKLFF
d_gene: TRBD2; v_gene: TRBV6-5; j_gene: TRBJ2-7; abundance: -; CDR3nt: TGTGCCAGCAGTTACTCTGGGGGCCGGGAGGGCTACGAGCAGTACTTC; CDR3aa: CASSYSGGREGYEQYF
d_gene: -; v_gene: TRBV4-3; j_gene: TRBJ2-3; abundance: many; CDR3nt: TGCGCCAGCAGCCAAGGTCTCTCACGGGATACGCAGTATTTT; CDR3aa: CASSQGLSRDTQYF